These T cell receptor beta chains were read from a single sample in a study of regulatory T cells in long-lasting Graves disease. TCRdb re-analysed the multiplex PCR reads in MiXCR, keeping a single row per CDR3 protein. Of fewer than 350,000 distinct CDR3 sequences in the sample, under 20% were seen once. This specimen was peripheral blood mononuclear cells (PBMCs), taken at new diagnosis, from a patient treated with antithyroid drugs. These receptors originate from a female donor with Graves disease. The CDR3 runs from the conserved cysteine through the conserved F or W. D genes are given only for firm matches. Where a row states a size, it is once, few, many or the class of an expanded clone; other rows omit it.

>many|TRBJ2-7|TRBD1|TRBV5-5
TGTGCCAGCAGCCTTACCGGGACAGTTGAGCAGTACTTC
CASSLTGTVEQYF
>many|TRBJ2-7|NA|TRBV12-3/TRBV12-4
TGTGCCAGCAGTACGGGACCTGTAGGCTACGAGCAGTACTTC
CASSTGPVGYEQYF
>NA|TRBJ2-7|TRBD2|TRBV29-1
TGCAGCGTTGGGGGGGGGGAGCTCCCCTACGAGCAGTACTTC
CSVGGGELPYEQYF
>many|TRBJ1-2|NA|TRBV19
TGTGCCAGTAGTATAGGAGGCAGAGCTAACTATGGCTACACCTTC
CASSIGGRANYGYTF
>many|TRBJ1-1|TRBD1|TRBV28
TGTGCCAGCACCCTTCCTTCAGGGGGCCCTTCTCGTGCTTTCTTT
CASTLPSGGPSRAFF
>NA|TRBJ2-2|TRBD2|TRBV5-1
TGCGCCAGCAGCTGGGGTCTGGCTAGCGGGACCGGGGAGCTGTTTTTT
CASSWGLASGTGELFF
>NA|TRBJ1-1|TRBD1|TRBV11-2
TGTGCCAGCAGCTCGGACAGGGGGCAGGACACTGAAGCTTTCTTT
CASSSDRGQDTEAFF
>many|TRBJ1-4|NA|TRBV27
TGTGCCAGCAGTTCCTACGGGGCAACTAATGAAAAACTGTTTTTT
CASSSYGATNEKLFF
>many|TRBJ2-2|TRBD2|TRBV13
TGTGCCAGCAGCTCTGGACTAGCGGGCCGAAGGACCGGGGAGCTGTTTTTT
CASSSGLAGRRTGELFF
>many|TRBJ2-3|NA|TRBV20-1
TGCAGTGCTAGAGATGTCGGCGGTTTCACAGATACGCAGTATTTT
CSARDVGGFTDTQYF
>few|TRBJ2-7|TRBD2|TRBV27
TGTGCCAGCACCTCGACCCAAGCGGGACAGCAGTACTTC
CASTSTQAGQQYF
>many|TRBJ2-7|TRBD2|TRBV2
TGTGCCAGCAGTGAAGTACTAGCGGGGAACTACGAGCAGTACTTC
CASSEVLAGNYEQYF
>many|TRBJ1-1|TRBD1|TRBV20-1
TGCAGTGCTAGGCCGCTGACAGGGTGGGTGAACACTGAAGCTTTCTTT
CSARPLTGWVNTEAFF
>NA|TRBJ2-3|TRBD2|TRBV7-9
TGTGCCAGCAGCCGACTTAGCGGGAGCACAGATACGCAGTATTTT
CASSRLSGSTDTQYF
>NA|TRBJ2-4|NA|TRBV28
TGTGCCAGCAGTTTCAGCTTGGCCAAAAACATTCAGTACTTC
CASSFSLAKNIQYF
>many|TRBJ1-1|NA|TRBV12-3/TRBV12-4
TGTGCCAGCAGCGATCGGTCTGAAGCTTTCTTT
CASSDRSEAFF
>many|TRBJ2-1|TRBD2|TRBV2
TGTGCCAGCAGTGAGGGACTAGCGGGAAATCCCGACTACAATGAGCAGTTCTTC
CASSEGLAGNPDYNEQFF
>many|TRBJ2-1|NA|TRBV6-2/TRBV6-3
TGTGCCAGCAGTTACTCTTTCGGGAGTCTGATTAATGAGCAGTTCTTC
CASSYSFGSLINEQFF
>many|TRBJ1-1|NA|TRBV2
TGTGCCAGCAGTGACAGGACCTACCGAGGAGCTTTCTTT
CASSDRTYRGAFF
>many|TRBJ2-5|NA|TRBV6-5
TGTGCCAGCAGTTACGGAGCAGGGGCCAAAGAGACCCAGTACTTC
CASSYGAGAKETQYF
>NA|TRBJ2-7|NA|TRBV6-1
TGTGCCAGCAGTCCTACTAGAACCACCTACGAGCAGTACTTC
CASSPTRTTYEQYF
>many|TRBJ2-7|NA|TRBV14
TGTGCCAGCAGCCAAGCAGGTAGGAGCACCTACGAGCAGTACTTC
CASSQAGRSTYEQYF
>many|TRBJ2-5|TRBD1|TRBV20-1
TGCAGTGCTAGAGATGGACAGGAAGAGACCCAGTACTTC
CSARDGQEETQYF
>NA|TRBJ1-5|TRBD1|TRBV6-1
TGTGCCAGCAGCCGGACAGGGGACGGTGGCAATCAGCCCCAGCATTTT
CASSRTGDGGNQPQHF
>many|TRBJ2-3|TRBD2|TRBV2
TGTGCCAGCAGCCGGACTAGTGGCACAGATACGCAGTATTTT
CASSRTSGTDTQYF
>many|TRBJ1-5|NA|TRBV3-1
TGTGCCAGCAGCCAAGATGGGAACAGTGGTCAGCCCCAGCATTTT
CASSQDGNSGQPQHF